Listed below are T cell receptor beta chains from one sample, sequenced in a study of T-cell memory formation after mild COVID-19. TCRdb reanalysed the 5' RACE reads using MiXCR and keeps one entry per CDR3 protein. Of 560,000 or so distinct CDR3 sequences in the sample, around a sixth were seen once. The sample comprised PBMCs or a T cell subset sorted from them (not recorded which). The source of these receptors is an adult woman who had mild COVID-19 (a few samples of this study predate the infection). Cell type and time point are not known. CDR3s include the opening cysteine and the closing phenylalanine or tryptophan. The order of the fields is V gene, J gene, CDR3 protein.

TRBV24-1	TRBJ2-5	CATSEPTNEETQYF
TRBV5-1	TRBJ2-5	CASSPRPETQYF
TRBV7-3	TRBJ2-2	CASSETGTSVSPPTGELFF
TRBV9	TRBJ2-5	CASSVDPGGETQYF
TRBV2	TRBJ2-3	CASSEAGRPGGDDTQYF
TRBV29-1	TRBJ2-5	CSVSTVLSHRGETQYF
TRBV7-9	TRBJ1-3	CASSLESNSGNTIYF
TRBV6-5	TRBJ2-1	CASSYFGLLDEQFF
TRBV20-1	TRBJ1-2	CSARGQGVSSPNYGYTF
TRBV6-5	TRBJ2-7	CASSRGTRSTNGQYF
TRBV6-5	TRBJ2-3	CASTDPAGKDTQYF
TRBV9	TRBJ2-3	CASSARLAGVDTQYF
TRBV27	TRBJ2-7	CASSPHGTVVYEQYF
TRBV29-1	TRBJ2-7	CSVIGASYEQYF
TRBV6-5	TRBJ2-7	CASSYGQGYPYEQYF
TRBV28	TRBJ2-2	CASQAGTSGLTGELFF
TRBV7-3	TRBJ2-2	CASSLSLAGLTGELFF
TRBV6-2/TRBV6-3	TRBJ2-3	CASSFGLAPSTDTQYF
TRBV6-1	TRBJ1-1	CASSLPHTEAFF
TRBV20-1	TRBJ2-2	CSAGPNTGELFF
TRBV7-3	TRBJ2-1	CASSWDRENEQFF
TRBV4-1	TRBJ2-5	CASSPGGDGETQYF
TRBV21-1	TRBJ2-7	CASSKLRGRFYEQYF